The clone carrying this T cell receptor (beta chain) was picked up a small number of times. Antigen unknown. The data originate from a study of T-cell reconstitution after alpha-beta-depleted transplantation in children. V lost 8 bases to trimming and J lost 3 bases; unmatched junction nucleotides: 18. CDR3 size: 19 residues. TCRbeta library preparation incorporated unique molecular identifiers. TCRdb itself ran the PCR reads through MiXCR, one entry per CDR3 protein. The sample contains around 580,000 distinct CDR3 sequences, 20% to 25% of which appear only once. Findings and limits, study-wide: Day-60 TCRbeta diversity that was high in some patients was derived from surviving recipient T cells and thymic progenitors.

V is TRBV12-3 or TRBV12-4 and J is TRBJ2-2, with TRBD2 identical over 10 bases. The sequence was collected from a boy younger than two who had a stem cell transplant for acute myeloid leukemia, so the T cells may come from the graft donor. This specimen consisted of PBMCs, mostly from graft donor cells, obtained 360 days after TCRalphabeta/CD19-depleted stem cell transplant. CDR3 loop: CASCFPAGGRGFDTGELFF. In DNA form, the CDR3 reads TGTGCCAGCTGCTTTCCAGCGGGGGGGCGCGGCTTTGACACCGGGGAGCTGTTTTTT.